A single sample gave rise to the 9 T cell receptor beta chains below, sequenced in a study of control samples from healthy donors and cancer patients (dated by TCRdb to 2020 to 2022). To prepare the library, the immunoSEQ multiplex PCR assay was applied. TCRdb provides this immuneACCESS table in a form limited to in-frame rearrangements. Some clones are lacking; in checked studies, under half of them reflect an unresolved V gene, and why the rest are absent is not known. The sample records roughly 100,000 clones, about 89% of which are singletons. Together, the top ten hold 15% to 20% of the sample. The sample consisted of PBMCs. Receptors were obtained from a man aged 55 to 69 with lung cancer.

This clone was seen repeatedly, ten times or more. This chain connects TRBV5-1 to TRBJ2-7; D not resolved. The CDR3 totals 17 residues. V was trimmed by 6 bases and J by 2 bases, leaving 24 bases between them. The germline V gene encodes CDR1 SGHRS and CDR2 YFSETQ. The CDR3 sequence is CASTGYRAFTFPYEQYV. In nucleotides, the CDR3 is TGCGCCAGCACCGGATACCGGGCCTTCACTTTCCCCTACGAGCAGTACGTC.

This chain connects TRBV5-1 to TRBJ2-2, with 9 nucleotides matching TRBD2. V shed 2 bases, J shed 4 bases, and the junction held 3 bases outside the gene matches. Germline V gene data show CDR1 as SGHRS and CDR2 as YFSETQ. CDR3 size: 15 residues. The CDR3 protein is CASSFGGGVTGELFF. CDR3 coding DNA: TGCGCCAGCAGCTTCGGCGGGGGGGTCACCGGGGAGCTGTTTTTT.

V is TRBV9 and J is TRBJ2-1, with D possibly TRBD2 on 5 matching bases. The V gene lost 0 bases and the J gene lost 8 bases, with 9 bases spanning the gap. The germline V gene encodes CDR1 SGDLS and CDR2 YYNGEE. This CDR3 is 13 amino acids long. CDR3 sequence (DNA): TGTGCCAGCAGCGTAGGACTATTGGATGAGCAGTTCTTC. It is translated as CASSVGLLDEQFF.

This sequence joins TRBV24-1 and TRBJ1-2, with TRBD1 matching 12 bases. The CDR3 is 15 amino acids. The junction had 4 bases not matched to a gene; V was cut back by 3 bases and J by 6 bases. Germline V CDR1 and CDR2: KGHDR, SFDVKD. CDR3 nucleotides: TGTGCCACCAGTGATCCCGGGACAGGGGGCAATGGCTACACCTTC. This gives the protein CATSDPGTGGNGYTF.

The J gene is TRBJ2-3, the V gene TRBV5-1; 13 bases agree with TRBD2. Germline CDR1 reads SGHRS; CDR2 reads YFSETQ. This CDR3 region has 17 residues. With 4 bases clipped from V and 2 bases from J, the junction kept 7 bases outside the gene matches. CDR3 region: CASSTGLAGTLTDTQYF. The DNA of the CDR3 is TGCGCCAGCAGCACGGGACTAGCGGGGACCCTCACAGATACGCAGTATTTT.

The chain combines TRBV5-1 with TRBJ2-6, with D perhaps matching TRBD1 (6 bases). The CDR3 sequence is 14 residues long. Germline V lookup: CDR1 SGHRS, CDR2 YFSETQ. With 0 bases removed from V and 7 bases from J, the gap between germline ends came to 8 bases. The CDR3 loop reads CASSLAGTANVLTF. As DNA, the CDR3 is TGCGCCAGCAGCTTGGCCGGGACAGCCAACGTCCTGACTTTC.

V usage is TRBV2 and J usage is TRBJ2-6; no clear D. The germline CDR1 and CDR2 sequences are SNHLY and FYNNEI. The CDR3 spans 11 residues. V was cut by 10 bases and J by 8 bases, with 9 bases left in between. CDR3 DNA: TGTGCCACAACGAGTTCCAACGTCCTGACTTTC. Residues: CATTSSNVLTF.

This chain connects TRBV7-2 to TRBJ2-1; D not resolved. The CDR3 is 16 amino acids. Germline V gene lookup returns CDR1 SGHTA and CDR2 FQGNSA. V was clipped by 1 base and J by 7 bases, with 17 bases between them. CDR3 sequence reads: CASSLVGDSVGNEQFF. CDR3 nucleotide sequence: TGTGCCAGCAGCTTAGTCGGTGACTCGGTAGGGAATGAGCAGTTCTTC.

Of note for this clone: This same CDR3 is encoded by further DNA sequences in the sample. The chain joins TRBV5-1 to TRBJ1-4; D is unclear. The CDR3 runs 15 residues. Germline CDR1 and CDR2: SGHRS and YFSETQ. Between the trimmed V and J ends, which lost 0 bases and 0 bases, there was a span of 6 bases. The CDR3 DNA is TGCGCCAGCAGCTTGGGCAGCTCAACTAATGAAAAACTGTTTTTT. This sequence encodes CASSLGSSTNEKLFF.